This T cell receptor (beta chain) came from a study of T-cell reconstitution after alpha-beta-depleted transplantation in children (dated by TCRdb to between 2015 and 2016). About the study as a whole: Using TCR repertoire profiling, the study quantitatively followed how T-cell immune reconstitution unfolded in children after TCRalphabeta/CD19-depleted allogeneic hematopoietic cell transplantation.

The library was obtained by PCR. Sequencing was carried out with an Illumina HiSeq 2500. TCR libraries were prepared with molecular barcoding, using unique molecular identifiers to normalize TCRbeta repertoire quantification. Clones were called with MiXCR by TCRdb after fastp trimmed the public reads at Q25, and only in-frame beta chains were retained. Each entry merges the rows of one CDR3 protein and shows their most common DNA and genes. The sample has about 340,000 distinct CDR3 sequences on record, about an eighth of them singletons. The leading ten clones occupy 3.5% to 4.5% of the sample. This clonotype was seen a few times. The target of this receptor is not known. No quality values exist for individual bases; no much larger clone is one base distant. The clonotype comes from a human donor who donated a stem cell graft to a child with Fanconi anemia. Sequenced material: PBMCs, taken from the stem cell graft.

The CDR3 reads CASSLMAGNYGYTF. In nucleotide form, the sequence is TGTGCCAGCAGCTTAATGGCCGGGAACTATGGCTACACCTTC. In this chain, TRBV11-2 is recombined with TRBJ1-2, with an unclear D gene assignment. V lost 2 bases and J lost 2 bases; the stretch between them is 9 bases long. The CDR3 covers 14 residues, taking in both the cysteine and the phenylalanine. The read is trimmed to its CDR3 DNA, 42 bases read in frame from base 1. CDR1 and CDR2, looked up from the germline V gene, are SGHAT and FQNNGV.